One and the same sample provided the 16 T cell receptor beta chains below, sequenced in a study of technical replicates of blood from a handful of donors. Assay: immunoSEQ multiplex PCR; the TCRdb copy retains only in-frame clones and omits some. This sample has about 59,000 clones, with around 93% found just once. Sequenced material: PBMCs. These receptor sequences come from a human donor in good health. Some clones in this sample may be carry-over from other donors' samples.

The CDR3 loop reads CASSPIAGVTADTQYF. The CDR3 DNA is TGTGCCAGCAGCCCCATAGCGGGAGTGACGGCAGATACGCAGTATTTT. The chain is built from TRBV7-3 and TRBJ2-3; 9 bases map to TRBD2. J was trimmed by 4 bases and V by 5 bases; bases with no gene match: 10. Germline V gene lookup returns CDR1 SGHTA and CDR2 FQGTGA. This CDR3 has 16 residues.

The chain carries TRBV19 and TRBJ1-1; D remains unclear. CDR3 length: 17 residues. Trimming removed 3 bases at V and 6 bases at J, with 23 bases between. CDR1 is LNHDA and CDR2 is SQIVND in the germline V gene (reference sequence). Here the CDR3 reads CASSILRRTSLGPEAFF. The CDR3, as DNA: TGTGCCAGTAGTATCCTCCGCAGGACTTCCCTGGGCCCTGAAGCTTTCTTT.

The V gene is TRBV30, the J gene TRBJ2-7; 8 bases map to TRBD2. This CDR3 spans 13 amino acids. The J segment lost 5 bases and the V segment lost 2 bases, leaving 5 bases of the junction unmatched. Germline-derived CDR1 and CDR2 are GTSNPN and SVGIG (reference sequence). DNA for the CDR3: TGTGCCTGGAGTCCGGGACTAGTTAACGAGCAGTACTTC. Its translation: CAWSPGLVNEQYF.

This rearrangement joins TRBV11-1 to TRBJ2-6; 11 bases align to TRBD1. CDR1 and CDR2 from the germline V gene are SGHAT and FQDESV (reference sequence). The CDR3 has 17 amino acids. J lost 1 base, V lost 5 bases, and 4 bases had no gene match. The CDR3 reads CASSQGQGESGANVLTF. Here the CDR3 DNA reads TGTGCCAGCAGCCAGGGACAGGGGGAATCTGGGGCCAACGTCCTGACTTTC.

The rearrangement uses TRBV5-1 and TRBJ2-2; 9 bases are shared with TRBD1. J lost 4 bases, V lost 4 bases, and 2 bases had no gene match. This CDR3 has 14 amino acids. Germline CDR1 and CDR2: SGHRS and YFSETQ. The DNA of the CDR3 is TGCGCCAGCAGCCAACAGGGGGCCACCGGGGAGCTGTTTTTT. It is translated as CASSQQGATGELFF.

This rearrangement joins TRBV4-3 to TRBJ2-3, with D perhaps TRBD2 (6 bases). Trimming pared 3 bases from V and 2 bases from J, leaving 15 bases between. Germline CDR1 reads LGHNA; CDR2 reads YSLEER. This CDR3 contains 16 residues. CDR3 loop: CASSHWPTGDTDTQYF. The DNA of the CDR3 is TGCGCCAGCAGCCATTGGCCAACGGGGGACACAGATACGCAGTATTTT.

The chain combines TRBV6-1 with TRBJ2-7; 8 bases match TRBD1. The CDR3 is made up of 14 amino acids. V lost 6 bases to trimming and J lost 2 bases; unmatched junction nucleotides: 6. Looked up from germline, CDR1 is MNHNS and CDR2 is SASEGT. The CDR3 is CASREQGEPYEQYF. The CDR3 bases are TGTGCCAGCAGGGAACAGGGGGAGCCCTACGAGCAGTACTTC.

CDR3 amino acids: CASSQGQGFGYTF. DNA of the CDR3: TGTGCCAGCAGCCAGGGACAGGGGTTCGGCTACACCTTC. The chain uses TRBV7-3 and TRBJ1-2; TRBD1 matches at 10 bases. There are 13 residues in the CDR3. The V and J ends lost 5 bases and 8 bases, in that order; junction bases with no gene match: 5. The germline CDR1 and CDR2 sequences are SGHTA and FQGTGA.

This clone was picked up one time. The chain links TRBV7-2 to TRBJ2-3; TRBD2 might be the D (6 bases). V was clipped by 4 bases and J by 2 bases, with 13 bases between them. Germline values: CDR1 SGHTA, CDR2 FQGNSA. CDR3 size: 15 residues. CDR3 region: CASSWGVRYTDTQYF. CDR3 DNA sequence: TGTGCCAGCAGCTGGGGGGTCCGCTACACAGATACGCAGTATTTT.

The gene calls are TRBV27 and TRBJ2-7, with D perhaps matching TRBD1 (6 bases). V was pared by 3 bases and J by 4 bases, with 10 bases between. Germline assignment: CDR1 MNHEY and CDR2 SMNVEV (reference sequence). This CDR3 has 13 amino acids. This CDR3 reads CASSLPGAYEQYF. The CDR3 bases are TGTGCCAGCAGTTTGCCAGGGGCGTACGAGCAGTACTTC.

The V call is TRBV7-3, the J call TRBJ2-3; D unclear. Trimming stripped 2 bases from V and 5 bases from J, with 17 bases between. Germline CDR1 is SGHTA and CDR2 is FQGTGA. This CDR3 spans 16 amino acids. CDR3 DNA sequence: TGTGCCAGCAGCTTAGGTGTGGCCTCTGGAGTAGATACGCAGTATTTT. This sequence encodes CASSLGVASGVDTQYF.

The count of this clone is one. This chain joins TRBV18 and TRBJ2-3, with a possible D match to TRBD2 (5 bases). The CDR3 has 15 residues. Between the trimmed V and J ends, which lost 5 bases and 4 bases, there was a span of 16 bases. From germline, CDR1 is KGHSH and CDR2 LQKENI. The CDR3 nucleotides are TGTGCCAGCTCAAAGAGGGCGGGCAGCGCAGATACGCAGTATTTT. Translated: CASSKRAGSADTQYF.

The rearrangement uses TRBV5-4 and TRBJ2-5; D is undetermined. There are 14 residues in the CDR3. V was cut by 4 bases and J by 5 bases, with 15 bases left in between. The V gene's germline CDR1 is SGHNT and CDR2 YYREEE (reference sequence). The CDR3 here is CASSTSDRRETQYF. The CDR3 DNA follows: TGTGCCAGCAGCACGAGCGACCGGCGGGAGACCCAGTACTTC.

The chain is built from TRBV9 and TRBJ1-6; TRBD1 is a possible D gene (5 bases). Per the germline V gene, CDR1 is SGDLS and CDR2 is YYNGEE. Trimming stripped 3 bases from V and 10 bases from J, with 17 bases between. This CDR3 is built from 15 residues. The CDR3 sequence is CASSAIQERGSPLHF. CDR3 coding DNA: TGTGCCAGCAGCGCAATACAGGAAAGGGGATCACCCCTCCACTTT.

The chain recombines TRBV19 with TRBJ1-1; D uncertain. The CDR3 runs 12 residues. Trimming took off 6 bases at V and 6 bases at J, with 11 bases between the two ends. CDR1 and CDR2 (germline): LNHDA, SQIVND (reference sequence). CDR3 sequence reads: CASRDLSPEAFF. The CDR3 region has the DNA TGTGCCAGTAGAGATTTAAGCCCTGAAGCTTTCTTT.

The CDR3 loop is CASSLTDRGSETQYF. As DNA, the CDR3 is TGTGCCAGCAGCTTAACGGACAGGGGGTCGGAGACCCAGTACTTC. The J gene is TRBJ2-5, the V gene TRBV7-7; 10 positions match TRBD1. CDR3 length: 15 residues. Germline V CDR1 and CDR2: SSHAT, FNYEAQ (reference sequence). J gave up 5 bases and V 2 bases, and 5 bases lay outside the gene matches.